A selection of T cell receptor beta chains follows, all from one sample in a study of T cell changes during pregnancy in multiple sclerosis. Here immunoSEQ multiplex PCR was the method, and the copy in TCRdb shows in-frame clones only, minus some. The sample has tens of thousands of clones, 80% to 95% seen once; the top ten hold 0.95%. The specimen was peripheral blood, collected before pregnancy. These receptors all stem from a female donor with multiple sclerosis, enrolled in a pregnancy study. Both conserved end residues are part of each CDR3. The D gene is left open where the match is weak. Where a row states a size, it is once, few, many or the class of an expanded clone; other rows omit it.

NA | TRBJ2-7 | TRBV4-3 | NA | TGCGCCAGCAGCCAAGGGCTCGACAGCTCCTACGAGCAGTACTTC | CASSQGLDSSYEQYF
TRBD1 | TRBJ1-1 | TRBV18 | NA | TGTGCCAGCTCGGTGGGACAGGGAAACACTGAAGCTTTCTTT | CASSVGQGNTEAFF
NA | TRBJ1-5 | TRBV6-1 | NA | TGTGCCAGCAGATTTAGCATGATTCAGAAGCAGCCCCAGCATTTT | CASRFSMIQKQPQHF
NA | TRBJ2-7 | TRBV18 | NA | TGTGCCAGCTCACGAACCCTCCCTAGGGACACCCGCTACGAGCAGTACTTC | CASSRTLPRDTRYEQYF
NA | TRBJ1-1 | TRBV2 | NA | TGTGCCAGCAGGGAACGGGAGCTGGGACGCTTCTTT | CASRERELGRFF
NA | TRBJ2-5 | TRBV18 | NA | TGTGCCAGCTCATCGTACCAAGAGACCCAGTACTTC | CASSSYQETQYF
TRBD1 | TRBJ1-1 | TRBV5-1 | NA | TGCGCCACCACTAAGGACAGGGGAGAAAGTGAAGCTTTCTTT | CATTKDRGESEAFF
NA | TRBJ2-7 | TRBV5-1 | few | TGCGCCAGCAGCTTGGCCAGGGTGGGTGGAGAGCAGTACTTC | CASSLARVGGEQYF
TRBD2 | TRBJ2-6 | TRBV9 | NA | TGTGCCAGCAGCGTAGGGGGGGGCTCTGGGGCCAACGTCCTGACTTTC | CASSVGGGSGANVLTF
NA | TRBJ2-7 | TRBV5-1 | NA | TGCGCCAGCAGCTTGGACCCCCGGGGCTCCTACGAGCAGTACTTC | CASSLDPRGSYEQYF
TRBD1 | TRBJ1-6 | TRBV5-5 | NA | TGTGCCAGCAGTGAACGGACAGGTAGTTACTCACCCCTCCACTTT | CASSERTGSYSPLHF
NA | TRBJ2-2 | TRBV11-2 | NA | TGTGCCAGCAGCTTTAGCGGTTCACGGTCCGGGGAGCTGTTTTTT | CASSFSGSRSGELFF
NA | TRBJ2-2 | TRBV7-2 | NA | TGTGCCAGCAGCTCGGCCCAGGGAACGAACACCGGGGAGCTGTTTTTT | CASSSAQGTNTGELFF
NA | TRBJ2-7 | TRBV4-2 | NA | TGTGCCAGCAGCCAAGATAATCGGACTGCCTTCTCCTACGAGCAGTACTTC | CASSQDNRTAFSYEQYF
NA | TRBJ2-1 | TRBV5-1 | NA | TGCGCCAGCAGCCTGGGGCTAGCGGCTCAAGGGGGTGAGCAGTTCTTC | CASSLGLAAQGGEQFF
NA | TRBJ1-4 | TRBV28 | NA | TGTGCCAGCAGTTTAACCGCTGGAGGTGAAAAACTGTTTTTT | CASSLTAGGEKLFF
NA | TRBJ1-5 | TRBV27 | NA | TGTGCCAGCAGTTTAGATGCGGGGTATCAGCCCCAGCATTTT | CASSLDAGYQPQHF
NA | TRBJ1-1 | TRBV7-6 | NA | TGTGCCAGCAGCTTATCAGAGAACACTGAAGCTTTCTTT | CASSLSENTEAFF
NA | TRBJ2-1 | TRBV6-4 | NA | TGTGCCAGCAGTCTAATACAGGGAAACAATGAGCAGTTCTTC | CASSLIQGNNEQFF
NA | TRBJ1-5 | TRBV19 | NA | TGTGCCGCCGCGCTTTCCAATCAGCCCCAGCATTTT | CAAALSNQPQHF
NA | TRBJ2-7 | TRBV27 | once | TGTGCCAGCAGTTTTTTGGCACAGGGGGGGCAAAGCGAGCAGTACTTC | CASSFLAQGGQSEQYF
NA | TRBJ1-6 | TRBV11-2 | NA | TGTGCCAGCAGCTTGACTCAAACTAATTCACCCCTCCACTTT | CASSLTQTNSPLHF
NA | TRBJ1-6 | TRBV7-2 | NA | TGTGCCAGCAGTTTCTCTAGCCCCTCACCCCTCCACTTT | CASSFSSPSPLHF
TRBD2 | TRBJ2-5 | TRBV14 | NA | TGTGCCAGCAGCCCACTAGCGGGAGGTGAAGAGACCCAGTACTTC | CASSPLAGGEETQYF
NA | TRBJ1-2 | TRBV29-1 | NA | TGCAGCGGCCTAACAGAGAGCTATGGCTACACCTTC | CSGLTESYGYTF
TRBD2 | TRBJ2-3 | TRBV19 | NA | TGTGCCAGTAGAGGGTGGACTAGCGGGGGGTTGGCAGATACGCAGTATTTT | CASRGWTSGGLADTQYF
NA | TRBJ1-2 | TRBV2 | NA | TGTGCCAGCAGGCGAAACGGGGGGGGAGTCTATGGCTACACCTTC | CASRRNGGGVYGYTF
NA | TRBJ1-1 | TRBV5-1 | NA | TGCGCCAGCAGCACCACGTCCTCAACTAACACTGAAGCTTTCTTT | CASSTTSSTNTEAFF
NA | TRBJ2-7 | TRBV5-1 | NA | TGCGCCAGCAGCTTGGCCCACTCCTACGAGCAGTACTTC | CASSLAHSYEQYF
TRBD1 | TRBJ1-5 | TRBV5-1 | NA | TGCGCCAGCAGCTGGACAGGTACCGATCAGCCCCAGCATTTT | CASSWTGTDQPQHF